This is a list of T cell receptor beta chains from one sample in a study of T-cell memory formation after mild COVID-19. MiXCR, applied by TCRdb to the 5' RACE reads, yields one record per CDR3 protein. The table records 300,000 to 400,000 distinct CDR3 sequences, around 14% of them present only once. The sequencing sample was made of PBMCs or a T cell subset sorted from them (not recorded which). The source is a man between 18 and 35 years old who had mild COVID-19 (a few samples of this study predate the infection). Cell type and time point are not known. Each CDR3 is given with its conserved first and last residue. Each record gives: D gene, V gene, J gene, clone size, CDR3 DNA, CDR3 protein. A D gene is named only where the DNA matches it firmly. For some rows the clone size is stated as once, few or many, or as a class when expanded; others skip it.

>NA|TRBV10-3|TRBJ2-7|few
TGTGCCACCCTCACAGGGTACGAGCAGTACTTC
CATLTGYEQYF
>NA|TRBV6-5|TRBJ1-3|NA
TGTGCCAGCAGCACAAGAGGGGCGAAAGGAAACACCATATATTTT
CASSTRGAKGNTIYF
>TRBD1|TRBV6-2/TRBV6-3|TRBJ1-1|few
TGTGCCAGCAGTTACTCATCCGGGACAGGGGGCACTGAAGCTTTCTTT
CASSYSSGTGGTEAFF
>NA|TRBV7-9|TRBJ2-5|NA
TGTGCCAGCAGCTTAATTGCGGGGCAAGAGACCCAGTACTTC
CASSLIAGQETQYF
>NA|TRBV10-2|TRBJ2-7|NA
TGCGCCAGCTGGTGGGAGCAGTACTTC
CASWWEQYF
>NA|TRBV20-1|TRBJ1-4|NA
TGCAGTGCTAGAGACTACGTGGGGGGTGAAAAACTGTTTTTT
CSARDYVGGEKLFF
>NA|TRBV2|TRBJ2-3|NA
TGTGCCAGCAGCCGGGACCGACACACAGATACGCAGTATTTT
CASSRDRHTDTQYF
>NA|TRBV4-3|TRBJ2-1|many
TGCGCCAGCAGCCAAGATAGGTCAGACTACAATGAGCAGTTCTTC
CASSQDRSDYNEQFF
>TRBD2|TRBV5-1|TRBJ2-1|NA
TGCGCCAGCCGACTAGCGGGGGGTACCGTAAATGAGCAGTTCTTC
CASRLAGGTVNEQFF
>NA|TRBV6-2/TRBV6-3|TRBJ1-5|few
TGTGCCAGCTGGAAGGGGAGGGAACGGGGCAATCAGCCCCAGCATTTT
CASWKGRERGNQPQHF
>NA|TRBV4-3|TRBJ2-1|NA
TGCGCCAGCAGCCAAGCCGCTTTGCAGATAAACTACAATGAGCAGTTCTTC
CASSQAALQINYNEQFF
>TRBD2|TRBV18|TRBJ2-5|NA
TGTGCCAGCTCACCAAAACTAGCGGAAGAGACCCAGTACTTC
CASSPKLAEETQYF